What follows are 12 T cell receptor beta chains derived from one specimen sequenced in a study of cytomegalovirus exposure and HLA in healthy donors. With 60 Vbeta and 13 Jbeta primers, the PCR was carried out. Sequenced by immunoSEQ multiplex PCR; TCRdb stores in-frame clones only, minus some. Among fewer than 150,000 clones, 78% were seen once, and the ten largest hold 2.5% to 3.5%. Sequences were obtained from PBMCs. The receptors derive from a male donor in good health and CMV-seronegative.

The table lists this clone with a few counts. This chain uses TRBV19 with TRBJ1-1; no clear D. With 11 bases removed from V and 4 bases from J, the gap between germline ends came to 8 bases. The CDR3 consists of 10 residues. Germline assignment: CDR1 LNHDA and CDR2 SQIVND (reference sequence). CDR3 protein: CAAGVTEAFF. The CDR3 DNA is TGTGCCGCGGGAGTCACTGAAGCTTTCTTT.

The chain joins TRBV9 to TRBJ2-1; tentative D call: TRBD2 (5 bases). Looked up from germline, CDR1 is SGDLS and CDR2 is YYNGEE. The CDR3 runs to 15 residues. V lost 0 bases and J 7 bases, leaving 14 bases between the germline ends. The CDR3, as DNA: TGTGCCAGCAGCGTAGACGGACTCCCGGGGAATGAGCAGTTCTTC. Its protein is CASSVDGLPGNEQFF.

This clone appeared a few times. The CDR3 here is CASSWGQPNTEAFF. In DNA, the CDR3 is TGTGCCAGCAGCTGGGGACAGCCGAACACTGAAGCTTTCTTT. The chain uses TRBV5-6 and TRBJ1-1, with 7 bases aligning to TRBD1. CDR1 and CDR2 (germline): SGHDT, YYEEEE. With 3 bases clipped from V and 1 base from J, the junction kept 3 bases outside the gene matches. This CDR3 comprises 14 residues.

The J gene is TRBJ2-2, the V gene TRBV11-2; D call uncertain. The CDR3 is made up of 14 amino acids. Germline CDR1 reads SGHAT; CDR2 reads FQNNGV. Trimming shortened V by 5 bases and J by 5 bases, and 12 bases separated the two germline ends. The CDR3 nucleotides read TGTGCCAGCAGCACAGAAGTCATAACCGGGGAGCTGTTTTTT. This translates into CASSTEVITGELFF. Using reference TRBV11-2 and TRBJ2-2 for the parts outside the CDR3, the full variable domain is EAGVAQSPRYKIIEKRQSVAFWCNPISGHATLYWYQQILGQGPKLLIQFQNNGVVDDSQLPKDRFSAERLKGVDSTLKIQPAKLEDSAVYLCASSTEVITGELFFGEGSRLTVL.

Written as DNA, the CDR3 is TGTGCCAGCAGCCGAACCGGGACTAGATTTGACACCGGGGAGCTGTTTTTT. Translation: CASSRTGTRFDTGELFF. V gene TRBV4-2 combines with J gene TRBJ2-2; 8 bases fit TRBD2. Germline V gene lookup returns CDR1 LGHNA and CDR2 YNFKEQ. Trimming took 4 bases from V and 3 from J; bases not matched to a gene: 10. The CDR3 contains 17 residues.

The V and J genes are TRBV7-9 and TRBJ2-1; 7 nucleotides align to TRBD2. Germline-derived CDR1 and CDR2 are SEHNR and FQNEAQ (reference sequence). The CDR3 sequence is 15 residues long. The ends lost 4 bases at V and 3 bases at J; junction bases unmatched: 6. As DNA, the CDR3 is TGTGCCAGCAGCTCCTGGGGCGGGGGCTACAATGAGCAGTTCTTC. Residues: CASSSWGGGYNEQFF.

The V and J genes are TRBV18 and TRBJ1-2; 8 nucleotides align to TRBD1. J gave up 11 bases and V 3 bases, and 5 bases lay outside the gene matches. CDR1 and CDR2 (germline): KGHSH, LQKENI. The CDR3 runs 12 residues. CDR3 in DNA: TGTGCCAGCTCACCCCAGGGGGCGCGGTACACCTTC. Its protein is CASSPQGARYTF.

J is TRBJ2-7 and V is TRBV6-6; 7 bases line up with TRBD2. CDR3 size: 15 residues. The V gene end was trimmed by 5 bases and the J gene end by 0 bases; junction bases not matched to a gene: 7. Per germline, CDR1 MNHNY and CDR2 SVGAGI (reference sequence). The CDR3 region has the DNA TGTGCCAGCAGTCTCCCGCGCGGGAGCTCCTACGAGCAGTACTTC. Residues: CASSLPRGSSYEQYF.

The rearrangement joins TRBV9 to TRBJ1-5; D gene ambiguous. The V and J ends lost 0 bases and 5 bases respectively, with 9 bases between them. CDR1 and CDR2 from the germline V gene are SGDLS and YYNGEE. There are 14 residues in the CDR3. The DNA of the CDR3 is TGTGCCAGCAGCGTAGGAGCGTGGGATCAGCCCCAGCATTTT. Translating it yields CASSVGAWDQPQHF.

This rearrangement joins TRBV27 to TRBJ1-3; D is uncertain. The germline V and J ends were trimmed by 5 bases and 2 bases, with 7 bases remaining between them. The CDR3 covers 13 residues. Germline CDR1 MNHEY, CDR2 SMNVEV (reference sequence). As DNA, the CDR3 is TGTGCCAGCAGTGCGGCTGCTGGAAACACCATATATTTT. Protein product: CASSAAAGNTIYF.

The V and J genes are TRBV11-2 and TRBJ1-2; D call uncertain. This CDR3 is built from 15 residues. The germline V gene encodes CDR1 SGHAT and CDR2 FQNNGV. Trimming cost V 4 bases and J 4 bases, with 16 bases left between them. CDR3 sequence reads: CASSSEGIPRYGYTF. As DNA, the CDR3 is TGTGCCAGCAGCTCTGAGGGAATACCACGCTATGGCTACACCTTC.

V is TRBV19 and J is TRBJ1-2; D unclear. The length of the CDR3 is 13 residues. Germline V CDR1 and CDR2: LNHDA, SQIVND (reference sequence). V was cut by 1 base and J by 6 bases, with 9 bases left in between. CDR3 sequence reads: CASSIVEGDGYTF. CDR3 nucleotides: TGTGCCAGTAGTATAGTAGAGGGTGATGGCTACACCTTC.